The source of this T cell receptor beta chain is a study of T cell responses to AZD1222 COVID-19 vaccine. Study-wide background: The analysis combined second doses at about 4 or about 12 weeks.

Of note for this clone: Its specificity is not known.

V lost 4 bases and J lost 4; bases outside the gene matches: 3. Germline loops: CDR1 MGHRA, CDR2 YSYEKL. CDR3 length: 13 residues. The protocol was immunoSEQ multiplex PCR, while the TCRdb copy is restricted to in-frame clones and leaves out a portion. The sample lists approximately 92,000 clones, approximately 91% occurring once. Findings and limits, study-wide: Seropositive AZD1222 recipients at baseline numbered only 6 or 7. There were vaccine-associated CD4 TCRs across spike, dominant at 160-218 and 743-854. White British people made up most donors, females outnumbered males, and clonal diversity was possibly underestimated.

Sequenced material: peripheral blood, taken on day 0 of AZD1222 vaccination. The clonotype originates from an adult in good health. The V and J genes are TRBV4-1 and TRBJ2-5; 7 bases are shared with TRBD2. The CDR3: CASSLGGGETQYF. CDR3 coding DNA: TGCGCCAGCAGCCTAGGCGGGGGAGAGACCCAGTACTTC.